This paragraph covers one T cell receptor (beta chain) sequence. Its target is unknown. For the second PCR, which ran for roughly 7 to 11 cycles, a sample-barcoded 5' primer and a J-beta primer mix were used. TCRdb recomputed calls from the 5' RACE reads with MiXCR, one row per CDR3 protein. The sample shows 1.5 million to 2 million distinct CDR3 sequences, around 48% of them seen only once. CDR1 DFQATT and CDR2 SNEGSKA come from the germline V gene (reference sequence). The CDR3 is 15 amino acids. The sample is drawn from a study of blood T cells in healthy people across ages. Study-wide points: Across the age range, TCR beta diversity per million T cells fell in a roughly linear way.

Sequences were obtained from blood. The receptor's source is a woman aged 40 to 50 in good health. The V gene is TRBV20-1, the J gene TRBJ2-7, with 15 bases aligning to TRBD2. The J call is uncertain, as TRBJ2-5 better fits the DNA end. In DNA, the CDR3 is TGCAGTGCTGGGACTAGCGGGGGGCTCCGGGAGACCCAGTACTTC. This translates into CSAGTSGGLRETQYF.